One and the same sample provided the 10 T cell receptor beta chains below, sequenced in a study of CD8+ T cells in alopecia areata. Sequencing relied on a cDNA template that was reverse transcribed from extracted RNA. Repertoires were generated with immunoSEQ multiplex PCR, while TCRdb's copy carries only in-frame clones and drops some. The repertoire holds about 220,000 clones, with about three fifths as singletons. The treatment: oral pan-JAK inhibitor, 5-10 mg twice daily. The sample here was CD4+ T cells sorted from blood, taken at week 4, from a patient treated with tofacitinib. Every receptor here comes from a human donor with alopecia areata.

This chain joins TRBV6-5 and TRBJ1-1; D ambiguous. The V end lost 10 bases, the J end lost 3 bases, and 9 bases lay between the germline ends. The germline gives CDR1 MNHEY, CDR2 SVGAGI. This CDR3 spans 11 amino acids. CDR3 coding DNA: TGTGCCACCTACGGGGACACTGAAGCTTTCTTT. This encodes CATYGDTEAFF.

This clone was found once. V and J are TRBV6-5 and TRBJ1-1; no reliable D call. The germline V gene has CDR1 MNHEY and CDR2 SVGAGI. The CDR3 is made up of 13 amino acids. V was trimmed by 7 bases and J by 0 bases, leaving 9 bases between them. The CDR3 region has the DNA TGTGCCAGCACCAATGGGGTGAACACTGAAGCTTTCTTT. Its translation is CASTNGVNTEAFF.

This clone was counted only a few times. The chain joins TRBV30 to TRBJ2-3; D gene unclear. Germline V gene lookup returns CDR1 GTSNPN and CDR2 SVGIG (reference sequence). The V end lost 4 bases, the J end lost 2 bases, and 10 bases lay between the germline ends. The CDR3 extends over 13 amino acids. The CDR3 DNA is TGTGCCTGGACTGACACCTCCACAGATACGCAGTATTTT. Translating gives CAWTDTSTDTQYF.

This clone appeared a single time. The chain joins TRBV30 to TRBJ1-1; 7 positions match TRBD1. Germline V gives CDR1 GTSNPN, CDR2 SVGIG (reference sequence). After removal of 4 bases from V and 0 bases from J, the junction contained 5 bases not matched to a gene. This CDR3 has 14 amino acids. The CDR3 protein is CAWNQGQLNTEAFF. The DNA of the CDR3 is TGTGCCTGGAACCAGGGACAGCTGAACACTGAAGCTTTCTTT. Full variable domain (rest looked up from reference TRBV30 and TRBJ1-1): SQTIHQWPATLVQPVGSPLSLECTVEGTSNPNLYWYRQAAGRGLQLLFYSVGIGQISSEVPQNLSASRPQDRQFILSSKKLLLSDSGFYLCAWNQGQLNTEAFFGQGTRLTVV.

The chain uses TRBV19 and TRBJ1-5; 8 nucleotides match TRBD1. This CDR3 spans 15 amino acids. Unmatched junction bases numbered 5, after V lost 5 bases and J lost 2 bases. CDR1 is LNHDA and CDR2 is SQIVND in the germline V gene (reference sequence). The CDR3 DNA reads as TGTGCCAGTAGTGTCCAGGGGGCCGGCAATCAGCCCCAGCATTTT. Translation: CASSVQGAGNQPQHF.

The chain has TRBV29-1 and TRBJ2-7; D is ambiguous. Trimming took off 0 bases at V and 2 bases at J, with 11 bases between the two ends. This CDR3 spans 14 amino acids. From germline, CDR1 is SQVTM and CDR2 ANQGSEA. CDR3 residues: CSVEESVTPYEQYF. CDR3 coding DNA: TGCAGCGTTGAAGAATCTGTAACACCCTACGAGCAGTACTTC.

The CDR3 is CSVAPSGSDTQYF. The CDR3 DNA follows: TGCAGCGTTGCGCCTAGCGGATCAGATACGCAGTATTTT. This chain uses TRBV29-1 with TRBJ2-3; 7 bases match TRBD2. Germline V lookup: CDR1 SQVTM, CDR2 ANQGSEA. V lost 4 bases, J lost 4 bases, and 5 bases stayed unmatched. There are 13 residues in the CDR3.

The genes are TRBV5-1 and TRBJ2-5, with D maybe TRBD2 (5 bases). Looked up from germline, CDR1 is SGHRS and CDR2 is YFSETQ. This CDR3 region has 15 residues. V dropped 5 bases and J dropped 7 bases, with 21 bases sitting between them. The CDR3 loop is CASSPKEEAARTQYF. The CDR3 region has the DNA TGCGCCAGCAGTCCCAAGGAGGAGGCGGCTCGGACCCAGTACTTC.

In DNA form, the CDR3 reads TGTGCCAGCAGCGCACCGGGAACGAGCAACAATGAGCAGTTCTTC. Its protein is CASSAPGTSNNEQFF. The chain has TRBV9 and TRBJ2-1; TRBD2 is a possible D gene (5 bases). The length of the CDR3 is 15 residues. Trimming removed 3 bases from V and 5 bases from J, with 15 bases in between. The V gene's germline CDR1 is SGDLS and CDR2 YYNGEE.

The chain has TRBV10-3 and TRBJ1-1; D may be TRBD1 (6 bases). Germline V gene lookup returns CDR1 ENHRY and CDR2 SYGVKD. The CDR3 is made up of 13 amino acids. Trimming removed 6 bases at V and 0 bases at J, with 8 bases between. This CDR3 is CAIRGQLNTEAFF. The CDR3 nucleotides read TGTGCCATCAGGGGACAACTGAACACTGAAGCTTTCTTT.